What follows are 7 T cell receptor beta chains derived from one specimen sequenced in a study of shared clonotypes between healthy human individuals. Clones were sequenced by immunoSEQ multiplex PCR, and TCRdb holds only the in-frame ones, with some missing. This sample carries approximately 1,000,000 clones, approximately 80% of them seen once, and the ten largest clones take approximately 0.5%. The sequencing sample was made of memory CD4+ T cells from PBMCs. Described subset: CD45RA-negative fraction. Receptor source: a man between 18 and 29 years old in good health. Some clones in this sample may be carry-over from other donors' samples.

There are a few counts of this clone. V usage is TRBV9 and J usage is TRBJ2-7; perhaps TRBD2 as D (7 bases). V gave up 4 bases and J gave up 0 bases, with 17 bases separating them. This CDR3 region has 16 residues. Germline V lookup: CDR1 SGDLS, CDR2 YYNGEE. CDR3 amino acids: CASSPEGVAGSYEQYF. CDR3 coding DNA: TGTGCCAGCAGCCCCGAGGGGGTAGCGGGCTCCTACGAGCAGTACTTC. Combining the CDR3 with reference TRBV9 and TRBJ2-7 gives the whole variable domain DSGVTQTPKHLITATGQRVTLRCSPRSGDLSVYWYQQSLDQGLQFLIQYYNGEERAKGNILERFSAQQFPDLHSELNLSSLELGDSALYFCASSPEGVAGSYEQYFGPGTRLTVT.

The chain links TRBV5-1 to TRBJ2-1; TRBD1 aligns across 8 bases. The germline V gene encodes CDR1 SGHRS and CDR2 YFSETQ. This CDR3 is built from 15 residues. V was clipped by 0 bases and J by 9 bases; unmatched bases: 8. The CDR3 DNA reads as TGCGCCAGCAGCTTGGAGGCAGGGGGCCGAGGTGAGCAGTTCTTC. Its protein product is CASSLEAGGRGEQFF.

This rearrangement joins TRBV15 to TRBJ1-5; 9 nucleotides agree with TRBD1. This CDR3 is built from 13 residues. The J segment lost 4 bases and the V segment lost 8 bases, leaving 3 bases of the junction unmatched. CDR1 and CDR2 from the germline V gene are LNHNV and YYDKDF (reference sequence). As DNA, the CDR3 is TGTGCCACCGGGACAGGGCGAAATCAGCCCCAGCATTTT. Protein product: CATGTGRNQPQHF. Full variable domain (rest looked up from reference TRBV15 and TRBJ1-5): DAMVIQNPRYQVTQFGKPVTLSCSQTLNHNVMYWYQQKSSQAPKLLFHYYDKDFNNEADTPDNFQSRRPNTSFCFLDIRSPGLGDTAMYLCATGTGRNQPQHFGDGTRLSIL.

The gene calls are TRBV5-1 and TRBJ2-3, with D possibly matching TRBD2 (6 bases). This CDR3 is built from 16 residues. V lost 2 bases to trimming and J lost 1 base, with 14 bases between them. In germline, CDR1 is SGHRS, CDR2 YFSETQ. The CDR3 DNA reads as TGCGCCAGCAGCTTCACGGGGGAGGTACGCACAGATACGCAGTATTTT. Translation gives CASSFTGEVRTDTQYF.

The chain couples TRBV7-2 to TRBJ2-7, with D perhaps being TRBD1 or TRBD2 (5 bases each). Germline lookup yields CDR1 SGHTA and CDR2 FQGNSA. This CDR3 region has 13 residues. With 0 bases removed from V and 5 bases from J, the gap between germline ends came to 8 bases. The CDR3 loop is CASSLAGADEQYF. DNA of the CDR3: TGTGCCAGCAGCTTAGCCGGGGCTGACGAGCAGTACTTC.

The rearrangement joins TRBV18 to TRBJ2-1; 10 bases map to TRBD2. CDR3 length: 14 residues. The germline gives CDR1 KGHSH, CDR2 LQKENI. Trimming at V came to 2 bases and at J to 9 bases, leaving 4 bases not matched to a gene. CDR3 in DNA: TGTGCCAGCTCACCAACTAGCGGGAAGGTTGAGCAGTTCTTC. Encoded protein: CASSPTSGKVEQFF.

This chain connects TRBV2 to TRBJ2-5; 8 bases fit TRBD2. CDR1 is SNHLY and CDR2 is FYNNEI in the germline V gene. The CDR3 spans 14 residues. The trim removed 7 bases at V and 3 bases at J, leaving 7 bases unmatched. The CDR3 coding sequence is TGTGCCAGCAAGGGAACTAGCGGAGAAGAGACCCAGTACTTC. This sequence encodes CASKGTSGEETQYF.